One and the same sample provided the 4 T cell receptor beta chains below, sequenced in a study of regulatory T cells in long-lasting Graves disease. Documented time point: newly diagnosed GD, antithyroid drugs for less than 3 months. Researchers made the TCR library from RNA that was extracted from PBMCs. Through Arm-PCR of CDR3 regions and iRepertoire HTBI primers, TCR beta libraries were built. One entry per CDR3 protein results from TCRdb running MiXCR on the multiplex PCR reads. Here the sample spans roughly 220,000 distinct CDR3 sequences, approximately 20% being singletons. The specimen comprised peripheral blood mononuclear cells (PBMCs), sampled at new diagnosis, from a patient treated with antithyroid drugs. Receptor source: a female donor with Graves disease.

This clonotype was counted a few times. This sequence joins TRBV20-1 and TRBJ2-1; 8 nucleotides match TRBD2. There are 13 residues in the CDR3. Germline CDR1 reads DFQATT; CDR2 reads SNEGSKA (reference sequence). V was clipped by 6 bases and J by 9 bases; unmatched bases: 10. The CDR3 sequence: CSATGGPWPEQFF. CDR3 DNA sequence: TGCAGTGCAACGGGAGGGCCTTGGCCTGAGCAGTTCTTC.

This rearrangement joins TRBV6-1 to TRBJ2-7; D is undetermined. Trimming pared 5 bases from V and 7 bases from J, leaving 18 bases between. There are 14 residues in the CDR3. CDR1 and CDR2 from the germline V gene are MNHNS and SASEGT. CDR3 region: CASSNPPRSGEQYF. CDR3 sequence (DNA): TGTGCCAGCAGTAACCCGCCCCGGTCTGGGGAGCAGTACTTC.

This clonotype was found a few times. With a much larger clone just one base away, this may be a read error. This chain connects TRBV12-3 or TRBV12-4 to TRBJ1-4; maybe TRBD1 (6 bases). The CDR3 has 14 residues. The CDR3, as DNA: TGTGCCAGCAGACGGACAGAAGCTAATGAAAGACTGTTTTTT. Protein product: CASRRTEANERLFF.

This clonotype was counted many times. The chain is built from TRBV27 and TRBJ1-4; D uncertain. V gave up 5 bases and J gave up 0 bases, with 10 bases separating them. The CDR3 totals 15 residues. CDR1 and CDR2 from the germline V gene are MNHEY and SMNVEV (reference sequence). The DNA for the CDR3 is TGTGCCAGCAGTCCCCACAGCCCAACTAATGAAAAACTGTTTTTT. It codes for CASSPHSPTNEKLFF.